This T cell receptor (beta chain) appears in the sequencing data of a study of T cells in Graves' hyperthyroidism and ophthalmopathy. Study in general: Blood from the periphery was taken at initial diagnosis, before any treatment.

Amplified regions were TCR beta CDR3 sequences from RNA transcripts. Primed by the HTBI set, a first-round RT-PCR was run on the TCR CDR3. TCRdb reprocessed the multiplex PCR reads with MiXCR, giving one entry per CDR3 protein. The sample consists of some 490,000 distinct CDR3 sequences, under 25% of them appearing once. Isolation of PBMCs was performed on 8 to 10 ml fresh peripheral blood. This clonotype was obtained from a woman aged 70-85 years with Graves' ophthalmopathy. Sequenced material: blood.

For the CDR3, the DNA is TGCGCCAGCACTCCCGGGACAGGGTCTTCCGGGGAGCTGTTTTTT. This encodes CASTPGTGSSGELFF. The rearrangement uses TRBV5-1 and TRBJ2-2; 9 nucleotides align to TRBD1. J lost 6 bases, V lost 6 bases, and 9 bases had no gene match. This CDR3 has 15 residues. Germline V gene lookup returns CDR1 SGHRS and CDR2 YFSETQ. Supplemented by reference TRBV5-1 and TRBJ2-2, the full variable domain reads KAGVTQTPRYLIKTRGQQVTLSCSPISGHRSVSWYQQTPGQGLQFLFEYFSETQRNKGNFPGRFSGRQFSNSRSEMNVSTLELGDSALYLCASTPGTGSSGELFFGEGSRLTVL.